What follows describes a single T cell receptor (beta chain). No antigen is known for it. No much larger clone is present one base from it, and per-base qualities are unavailable. V and J lose 5 bases and 6 bases, and a span of 19 bases separates them. According to the germline V gene (reference sequence), CDR1 reads PRHDT and CDR2 reads FYEKMQ. Its CDR3 holds 15 amino acids, cysteine through phenylalanine. Here the CDR3 DNA is all that survives: 45 bases in frame from base 1. Enrolling through a virtual design, the prospective study's participants ranged in age from roughly 18 to 95 years and lived across roughly 23 United States geographic areas. Cohort assignment in the prospective study relied on participant-reported clinical history from a screening survey and a study questionnaire. Exposed participants had been in contact, within 2 weeks of entering the study, with a person who had a PCR-confirmed or clinician-diagnosed case of COVID-19. Each participant in the prospective study had whole blood, serum and a nasopharyngeal or oropharyngeal swab collected by mobile phlebotomists. Additional blood draws and questionnaires over a roughly two-month period could optionally be provided by prospective study participants. Blood samples from the prospective study were shipped frozen or at room temperature prior to DNA extraction.

This sample is drawn from a study of blood T cell repertoires in COVID-19 (dated by TCRdb to the early 2020s). Study-level background: Samples covering the acute and convalescent phases of COVID-19 were provided by collaborators in the United States, Italy and Spain. The material from the prospective study consisted of cDNA or gDNA derived from T cells, B-cell-depleted T cells, or PBMCs. Deeply sampled blood TCRbeta repertoires from subjects exposed to, actively infected with, or recovered from COVID-19 were included in the dataset. A freely available public database, intended as a resource for researchers studying the immune response to SARS-CoV-2, is where the repertoires were released. The samples were drawn from two sources: the first 160 participants of the ongoing ImmuneRACE study, and fewer than 1,500 subjects contributed by 6 global collaborators. The sample metadata nearly always contained a de-identified subject ID, COVID-19 status, age in years and sex. Where available, HLA class I and class II types were obtained from metadata supplied by the sample provider rather than from assay-based typing.

General findings and caveats noted by the study authors: The amount of clinical and demographic metadata varied by source and participant and was provided uncurated.

The immunoSEQ Assay, a bias-controlled multiplex PCR, was used to amplify TCRbeta CDR3 regions from genomic DNA. The study's processing was this. Within the assay, amplification of reference gene primers was used to estimate how many nucleated cells each sample contained. To quantify the absolute abundance of each unique TCRbeta CDR3 rearrangement, sequence reads were collapsed and filtered. For each sample, productive Simpson clonality was calculated as the square root of Simpson's diversity index over productive rearrangements. This immuneACCESS table, as held by TCRdb, lists in-frame sequences with V and J called but not all clones. Of the missing ones, under half trace to an unresolved V gene in checked studies; the others have no known cause. V and J calls and clone size are as listed in that table; D and trimming were resolved from the DNA. This sample gives 400,000 to 500,000 clones in total; around nine tenths of them show up just once. The top ten clonotypes cover approximately 1.5% of the sample.

This TCR was recovered from a woman aged 18-35 years who had been exposed to COVID-19. Sequenced input: PBMCs or T cells enriched from blood (not recorded which). Recombination connected TRBV13 to TRBJ1-2, and possibly TRBD1, on 6 matching bases. The nucleotide sequence is TGTGCCAGCAGCCAGGGGCAGGGGAGAGGTCATGGCTACACCTTC. It translates as CASSQGQGRGHGYTF.